This TCR beta chain was sequenced in a study of blood T cell repertoires in COVID-19. On the study more broadly: Samples came from the United States, Italy and Spain, spanning acute and convalescent COVID-19. Sample material is recorded as cDNA or gDNA derived from T cells, B-cell-depleted T cells, or PBMCs.

The Seattle patients joined while their infection was active and were tracked longitudinally afterward. As originally analysed: From reference gene primer amplification, estimates of nucleated cell counts were derived. The method was immunoSEQ multiplex PCR; TCRdb's version includes in-frame clones alone and lacks a portion of them. Clone size and the V and J calls come from that table; the DNA yielded D and trimming. The sample records hundreds of thousands of clones, roughly 91% being singletons. V lost 7 bases, J lost 4 bases, and 10 bases lay in between. The CDR3 contains 12 residues. Germline V gives CDR1 SNHLY, CDR2 FYNNEI.

Specimen: peripheral blood. This clonotype was obtained from a woman aged 45 to 65 with COVID-19, enrolled during active disease. The chain has TRBV2 and TRBJ2-5, with D possibly being TRBD1 (6 bases). The CDR3 loop is CASTRGRETQYF. CDR3 in DNA: TGTGCCAGCACCAGGGGAAGAGAGACCCAGTACTTC.